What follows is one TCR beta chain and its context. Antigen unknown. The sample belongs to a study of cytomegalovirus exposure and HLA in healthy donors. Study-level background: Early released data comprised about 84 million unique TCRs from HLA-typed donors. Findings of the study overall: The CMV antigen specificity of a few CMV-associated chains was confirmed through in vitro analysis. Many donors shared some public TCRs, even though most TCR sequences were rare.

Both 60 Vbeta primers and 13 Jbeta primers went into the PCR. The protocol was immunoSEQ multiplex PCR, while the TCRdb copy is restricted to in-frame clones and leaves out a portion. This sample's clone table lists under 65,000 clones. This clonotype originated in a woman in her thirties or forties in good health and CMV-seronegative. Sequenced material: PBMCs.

The CDR3 region is CASRSQGYSNQPQHF. The CDR3 nucleotides read TGTGCCAGCAGATCGCAGGGATATAGCAATCAGCCCCAGCATTTT. J is TRBJ1-5 and V is TRBV28, with D possibly matching TRBD1 (5 bases). Germline CDR1 reads MDHEN; CDR2 reads SYDVKM. CDR3 length: 15 amino acids. Trimming removed 6 bases from V and 0 bases from J, with 12 bases in between.